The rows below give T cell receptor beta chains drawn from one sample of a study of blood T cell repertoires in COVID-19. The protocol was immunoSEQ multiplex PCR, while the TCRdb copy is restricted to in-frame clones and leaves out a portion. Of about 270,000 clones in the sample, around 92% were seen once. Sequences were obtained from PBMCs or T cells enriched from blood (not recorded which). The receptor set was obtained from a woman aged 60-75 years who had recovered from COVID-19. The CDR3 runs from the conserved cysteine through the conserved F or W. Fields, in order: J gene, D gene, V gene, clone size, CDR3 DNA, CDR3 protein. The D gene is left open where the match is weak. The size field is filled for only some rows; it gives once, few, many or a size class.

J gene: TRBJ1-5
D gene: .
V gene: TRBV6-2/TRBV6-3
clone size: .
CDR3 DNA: TGTGCCAGCAGCACCCCCCGGACTGCTCAGCCCCAGCATTTT
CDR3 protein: CASSTPRTAQPQHF

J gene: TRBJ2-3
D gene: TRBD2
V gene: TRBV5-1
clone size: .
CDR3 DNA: TGCGCCAGCAGCTTGCTTAGCGGGGGGCAGTATTTT
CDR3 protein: CASSLLSGGQYF

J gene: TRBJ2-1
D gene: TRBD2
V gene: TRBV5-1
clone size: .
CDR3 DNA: TGCGCCAGCAGCTTGGGCGGGGGTGCCTACAATGAGCAGTTCTTC
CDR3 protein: CASSLGGGAYNEQFF

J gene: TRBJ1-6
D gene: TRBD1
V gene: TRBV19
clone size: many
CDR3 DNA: TGTGCCAGTAGTTTGCCAGGGGGATGGAATTCACCCCTCCACTTT
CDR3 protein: CASSLPGGWNSPLHF

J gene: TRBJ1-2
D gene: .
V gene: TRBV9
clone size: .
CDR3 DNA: TGTGCCAGCAGCGGAATCGACAGGCGCTATGGCTACACCTTC
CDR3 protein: CASSGIDRRYGYTF

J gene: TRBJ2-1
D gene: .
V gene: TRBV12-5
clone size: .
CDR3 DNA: TGTGCTAGTGGTTTTGTTACGTTGTGGAGCCCCCAGTTCTTC
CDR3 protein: CASGFVTLWSPQFF

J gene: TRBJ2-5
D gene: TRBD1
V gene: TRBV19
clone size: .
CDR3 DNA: TGTGCCAGTAGTCAGGGACAGAGTAGGGTTTATGGGACCCAGTACTTC
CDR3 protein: CASSQGQSRVYGTQYF

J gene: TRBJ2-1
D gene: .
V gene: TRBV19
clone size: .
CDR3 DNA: TGTGCCAGTAGTTGGGGACAAAGCAATGAGCAGTTCTTC
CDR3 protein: CASSWGQSNEQFF

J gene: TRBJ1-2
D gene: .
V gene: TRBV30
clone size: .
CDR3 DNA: TGTGCCTGGAGGCCGGTAAACTATGGCTACACCTTC
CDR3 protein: CAWRPVNYGYTF

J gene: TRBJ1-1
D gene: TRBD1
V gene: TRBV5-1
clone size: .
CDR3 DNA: TGCGCCAGCAGCATCACAGGGGGCGCGGAAGTAGCTTTCTTT
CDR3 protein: CASSITGGAEVAFF

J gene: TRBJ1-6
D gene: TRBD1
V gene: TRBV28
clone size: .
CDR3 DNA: TGTGCCAGCAGTTTTGGGGACAGCGGTTCACCCCTCCACTTT
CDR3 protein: CASSFGDSGSPLHF

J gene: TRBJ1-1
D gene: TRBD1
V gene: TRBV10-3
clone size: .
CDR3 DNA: TGTGCCATCAGTGACAAGGACAGGGCTAAAAACACTGAAGCTTTCTTT
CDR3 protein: CAISDKDRAKNTEAFF

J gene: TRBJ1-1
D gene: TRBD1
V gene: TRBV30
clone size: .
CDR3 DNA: TGTGCCTGGGGGACAGCTGCTGGTACTGAAGCTTTCTTT
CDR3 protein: CAWGTAAGTEAFF

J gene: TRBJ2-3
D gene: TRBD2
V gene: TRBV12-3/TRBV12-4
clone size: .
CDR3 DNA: TGTGCCAGCAGGGGACTAGCGGTCGATACGCAGTATTTT
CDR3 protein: CASRGLAVDTQYF

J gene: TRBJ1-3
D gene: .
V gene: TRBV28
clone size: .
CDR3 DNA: TGTGCCAGCAGCCTCCCGGGAGGAGGTACTGGAAACACCATATATTTT
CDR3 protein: CASSLPGGGTGNTIYF

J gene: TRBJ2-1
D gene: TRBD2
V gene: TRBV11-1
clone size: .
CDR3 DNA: TGTGCCAGCAGCTTAACCTCCGTTTCCGGGAGGGAGTTCTTC
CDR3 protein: CASSLTSVSGREFF

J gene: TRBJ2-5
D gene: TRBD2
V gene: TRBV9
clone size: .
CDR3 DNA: TGTGCCAGCAGCCCTAGAGGTAGCGGGACGAAAGAGACCCAGTACTTC
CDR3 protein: CASSPRGSGTKETQYF